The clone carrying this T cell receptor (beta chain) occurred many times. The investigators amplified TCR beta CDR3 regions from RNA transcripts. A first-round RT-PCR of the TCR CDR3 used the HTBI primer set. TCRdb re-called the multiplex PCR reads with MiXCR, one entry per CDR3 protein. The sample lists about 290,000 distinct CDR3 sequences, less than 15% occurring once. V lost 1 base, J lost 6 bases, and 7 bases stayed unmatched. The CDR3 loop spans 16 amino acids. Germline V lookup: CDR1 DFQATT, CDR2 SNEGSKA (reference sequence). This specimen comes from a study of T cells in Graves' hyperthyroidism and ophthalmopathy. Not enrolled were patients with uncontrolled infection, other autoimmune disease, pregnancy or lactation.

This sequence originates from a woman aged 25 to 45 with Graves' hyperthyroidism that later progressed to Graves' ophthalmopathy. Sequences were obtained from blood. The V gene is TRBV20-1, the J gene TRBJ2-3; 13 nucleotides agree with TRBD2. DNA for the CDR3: TGCAGTGCTAGAGGTGGACTAGCGGGAGTAATGGATACGCAGTATTTT. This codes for CSARGGLAGVMDTQYF.